This passage covers 8 T cell receptor beta chains from one sample sequenced in a study of regulatory T cells in long-lasting Graves disease. Time point meaning: newly diagnosed GD, antithyroid drugs for less than 3 months. TCR sequences were obtained from RNA taken from PBMCs. Assembly of TCR beta libraries relied on iRepertoire HTBI primers together with Arm-PCR of CDR3 regions. In TCRdb, the multiplex PCR reads were re-called with MiXCR into one record per CDR3 protein. Of some 400,000 distinct CDR3 sequences listed, more than 12% are singletons. Separately, the same data were catalogued under a study of T cells in Graves' hyperthyroidism and ophthalmopathy.

This specimen was peripheral blood mononuclear cells (PBMCs), taken at new diagnosis, from a patient treated with antithyroid drugs. The receptors derive from a woman in her 30s with Graves disease.

Ten or more counts support this clonotype. The chain is built from TRBV20-1 and TRBJ2-1; D possibly corresponds to TRBD2 (6 bases). CDR1 is DFQATT, CDR2 SNEGSKA, per germline (reference sequence). The V end was cut by 1 base, the J end by 0 bases, with 10 bases between. This CDR3 has 15 residues. The CDR3 coding sequence is TGCAGTGCTAGAGTCGTTAGCGGCTCCTACAATGAGCAGTTCTTC. This encodes CSARVVSGSYNEQFF.

This clonotype has ten or more counts. This chain links TRBV10-3 with TRBJ2-2, with TRBD2 as a possible D gene (5 bases). Germline-derived CDR1 and CDR2 are ENHRY and SYGVKD. V was pared by 5 bases and J by 7 bases, with 23 bases between. This CDR3 has 17 residues. CDR3 DNA: TGTGCCATCAGTCGCGAGGGTCCTAGCAGTCCCCTCGGGGAGCTGTTTTTT. Protein: CAISREGPSSPLGELFF.

This clonotype was seen at least ten times. V is TRBV6-1 and J is TRBJ2-1; 7 bases line up with TRBD2. CDR3 length: 16 residues. With V trimmed by 5 bases and J by 1 base, 8 bases remained unmatched. The V gene's germline CDR1 is MNHNS and CDR2 SASEGT. The chain's CDR3 is CASSQELAWSYNEQFF. CDR3 in DNA: TGTGCCAGCAGTCAAGAACTAGCGTGGTCCTACAATGAGCAGTTCTTC.

As concerns this clonotype: With a much larger clone just one base away, this may be a read error. J is TRBJ2-3 and V is TRBV9, with 8 bases aligning to TRBD1. Germline V gene sequence: CDR1 SGDLS, CDR2 YYNGEE. The CDR3 runs 15 residues. CDR3 in amino acids: CASSPKTGVNTEALF. DNA of the CDR3: TGTGCCAGCAGCCCAAAGACAGGGGTGAACACTGAAGCTCTCTTT.

In this sample, this clonotype turned up many times. The V and J genes are TRBV3-1 and TRBJ1-1; weak D call: TRBD1 (6 bases). The CDR3 has 14 residues. Trimming removed 2 bases at V and 7 bases at J, with 14 bases between. The germline gives CDR1 LGHDT, CDR2 YNNKEL (reference sequence). CDR3 DNA sequence: TGTGCCAGCAGCCAACATCCCGGACAGATTGAAGCTTTCTTT. Protein product: CASSQHPGQIEAFF. The full variable domain, with the rest looked up from reference TRBV3-1 and TRBJ1-1, is DTAVSQTPKYLVTQMGNDKSIKCEQNLGHDTMYWYKQDSKKFLKIMFSYNNKELIINETVPNRFSPKSPDKAHLNLHINSLELGDSAVYFCASSQHPGQIEAFFGQGTRLTVV.

This clonotype was recorded many times. The chain uses TRBV12-3 or TRBV12-4 and TRBJ2-1, with 7 bases aligning to TRBD2. V lost 3 bases and J lost 0; bases outside the gene matches: 8. This CDR3 region has 17 residues. The CDR3 DNA sequence: TGTGCCAGCAGTTTTGAGGCTAGCGGACTCTCCTACAATGAGCAGTTCTTC. Its protein product is CASSFEASGLSYNEQFF.

This clonotype was detected ten times or more. The chain couples TRBV7-2 to TRBJ2-1, with 8 bases identical to TRBD2. The length of the CDR3 is 14 residues. Losses at the gene ends were 5 bases for V and 9 bases for J; bases not matched to a gene: 9. Germline assignment: CDR1 SGHTA and CDR2 FQGNSA. The CDR3 nucleotides read TGTGCCAGCAGCCAACTCGGGAGGGCCTCTGAGCAGTTCTTC. Translation gives CASSQLGRASEQFF. The full variable domain, its missing parts supplied by reference TRBV7-2 and TRBJ2-1, is GAGVSQSPSNKVTEKGKDVELRCDPISGHTALYWYRQSLGQGLEFLIYFQGNSAPDKSGLPSDRFSAERTGGSVSTLTIQRTQQEDSAVYLCASSQLGRASEQFFGPGTRLTVL.

There are many counts of this clonotype. The rearrangement joins TRBV7-6 to TRBJ2-7; a weak D match, TRBD1 (6 bases). The germline V and J ends were trimmed by 1 base and 4 bases, with 14 bases remaining between them. Germline assignment: CDR1 SGHVS and CDR2 FNYEAQ. The CDR3 is 15 residues long. The chain's CDR3 is CASSLEPGHIYEQYF. Written as DNA, the CDR3 is TGTGCCAGCAGCTTAGAGCCGGGACACATATACGAGCAGTACTTC.